These 3 T cell receptor beta chains share one sample of origin, sequenced in a study of radiation and T cells in renal cell carcinoma. Time point of the sample: blood 4 weeks post-SBRT, at nephrectomy. Sample treatment: 15 Gy SBRT to primary tumor, nephrectomy 4 weeks later. Clones were sequenced by immunoSEQ multiplex PCR, and TCRdb holds only the in-frame ones, with some missing. The data show 25,000 to 40,000 clones, with 81% seen just once and roughly a third held by the top ten. The sample was blood, taken from a patient whose treatment included radiotherapy and nephrectomy. The receptors here all came from a man in his sixties with renal cell carcinoma.

The table lists this clone with a few counts. The genes are TRBV29-1 and TRBJ2-7; D is ambiguous. V lost 7 bases and J 3 bases, leaving 10 bases between the germline ends. The CDR3 runs 11 residues. The germline V gene has CDR1 SQVTM and CDR2 ANQGSEA. The CDR3 DNA is TGCAGCGGCAGGACCAGCTACGAGCAGTACTTC. Translation: CSGRTSYEQYF.

This sequence joins TRBV29-1 and TRBJ2-5; D is possibly TRBD1 or TRBD2 (6 bases each). Trimming cost V 7 bases and J 4 bases, with 19 bases left between them. Germline V gene lookup returns CDR1 SQVTM and CDR2 ANQGSEA. CDR3 length: 14 amino acids. CDR3 coding DNA: TGCAGCGGGGGCGGGACACCAGGGAGAGAGACCCAGTACTTC. The encoded protein is CSGGGTPGRETQYF. The full variable domain, rest sourced from reference TRBV29-1 and TRBJ2-5, is SAVISQKPSRDICQRGTSLTIQCQVDSQVTMMFWYRQQPGQSLTLIATANQGSEATYESGFVIDKFPISRPNLTFSTLTVSNMSPEDSSIYLCSGGGTPGRETQYFGPGTRLLVL.

The J gene is TRBJ1-1, the V gene TRBV9, with a possible D match to TRBD1 (5 bases). This CDR3 comprises 13 residues. V lost 4 bases and J lost 6, with 13 bases in between. Germline assignment: CDR1 SGDLS and CDR2 YYNGEE. In DNA form, the CDR3 reads TGTGCCAGCAGCTTCAGGGTGGGGGCTGAAGCTTTCTTT. It codes for CASSFRVGAEAFF.